The sequence of this T cell receptor beta chain was determined in a study of T cell changes during pregnancy in multiple sclerosis. Here immunoSEQ multiplex PCR was the method, and the copy in TCRdb shows in-frame clones only, minus some. The profile covers 45,000 or so clones, with roughly 89% appearing a single time and roughly 2% taken by the ten largest. This CDR3 is 14 amino acids long. Between the trimmed V and J ends, which lost 7 bases and 6 bases, there was a span of 18 bases. Germline CDR1 reads SNHLY; CDR2 reads FYNNEI. This clone was recorded a few times. This sequence joins TRBV2 and TRBJ1-1; maybe TRBD1 (5 bases). This sample comprised peripheral blood, obtained in the first trimester of pregnancy. The TCR sequence derives from a female donor with multiple sclerosis, enrolled in a pregnancy study. The CDR3 sequence is CASILALQGSEAFF. In DNA form, the CDR3 reads TGTGCCAGCATCTTAGCCCTTCAGGGATCTGAAGCTTTCTTT.